This is a list of T cell receptor beta chains from one sample in a study of CD8 T cells in ankylosing spondylitis. TCRdb ran MiXCR on the 5' RACE reads and lists one entry per CDR3 protein. The repertoire has more than 650,000 distinct CDR3 sequences, about an eighth of them found once; the top ten carry 0.51%. Sequencing used blood, either unsorted or a sorted T cell fraction (not recorded which). These receptors came from a male donor with ankylosing spondylitis. Both conserved end residues are part of each CDR3. The D gene is left open where the match is weak. Where a row states a size, it is once, few, many or the class of an expanded clone; other rows omit it.

TRBJ2-1 few TRBD2 TRBV29-1 TGCAGCGTTGGTGCGCTAGCGGGAGGGCCCTCGAGCTCCTACAATGAGCAGTTCTTC CSVGALAGGPSSSYNEQFF
TRBJ2-5 few NA TRBV6-1 TGTGCCAGCAGTAGACACGGTCTTCGGGAGACCCAGTACTTC CASSRHGLRETQYF
TRBJ1-1 NA TRBD1 TRBV25-1 TGTGCCAGCAGGCCAGGGGGTCCCCCACGAGAGATTGAAGCTTTCTTT CASRPGGPPREIEAFF
TRBJ2-7 many TRBD2 TRBV5-6 TGTGCCAGCAGCTTGGTGACTAGCGGGATGGTCTACGAGCAGTACTTC CASSLVTSGMVYEQYF
TRBJ2-1 many TRBD2 TRBV6-2/TRBV6-3 TGTGCCAGCAGGAGGGGCGGGAGTGGACACAATGAGCAGTTCTTC CASRRGGSGHNEQFF
TRBJ1-1 NA NA TRBV6-5 TGTGCCAGCAGTTACCGCAGGGAAGGTTTAGCGAACACTGAAGCTTTCTTT CASSYRREGLANTEAFF
TRBJ1-2 many NA TRBV4-3 TGCGCCAGCAGCCCCGGGGCTCTCCGCTATGGCTACACCTTC CASSPGALRYGYTF
TRBJ1-3 NA NA TRBV7-2 TGTGCCAGCCGGGGGGGGTTCGGTGGAAACACCATATATTTT CASRGGFGGNTIYF
TRBJ1-5 many NA TRBV6-1 TGTGCCAGCAGCCAAGTCGGACGGATCAATCAGCCCCAGCATTTT CASSQVGRINQPQHF
TRBJ1-2 many NA TRBV12-3/TRBV12-4 TGTGCCAGCAGGAATTCAGGACCGGACGGAATCTATGGCTACACCTTC CASRNSGPDGIYGYTF
TRBJ2-7 few NA TRBV20-1 TGCAGTGCTCACCACGTAGCTAGCGACGAGCAGTACTTC CSAHHVASDEQYF
TRBJ2-7 few NA TRBV7-7 TGTGCTAGCAGCCCGATTCAGGTTCCCTACGAGCAGTACTTC CASSPIQVPYEQYF
TRBJ2-3 few TRBD2 TRBV20-1 TGCAGTGCTAAGCGGGGGGCGAGCACAGATACGCAGTATTTT CSAKRGASTDTQYF
TRBJ1-5 NA NA TRBV28 TGTGCCGGGCAAACGGTCCCCCAGCCCCAGCATTTT CAGQTVPQPQHF
TRBJ1-1 few NA TRBV20-1 TGCAGTGCTACGGGCCAGAGGGACACTGAAGCTTTCTTT CSATGQRDTEAFF
TRBJ1-2 few TRBD1 TRBV4-3 TGCGCCAGCAGCCACGGGACAGGCTATGGCTACACCTTC CASSHGTGYGYTF
TRBJ1-4 NA NA TRBV7-9 TGTGCCAGCAGCTTAGAGTTGGGAAAACTGTTTTTT CASSLELGKLFF
TRBJ2-7 many TRBD1 TRBV10-3 TGTGCCTCCAGACCGGACAGGGGGAACTTAAGGCAGTACTTC CASRPDRGNLRQYF
TRBJ2-4 few NA TRBV18 TGTGCCAGCTCACCCCCAGGGTGGAGGGACATTCAGTACTTC CASSPPGWRDIQYF
TRBJ2-5 NA NA TRBV5-1 TGCGCCAGCAGCTTGGGAGGACAAGTGTACCAAGAGACCCAGTACTTC CASSLGGQVYQETQYF
TRBJ2-2 NA NA TRBV20-1 TGCAGTGCTAGAGATGGTAGGGGTGGTAACACCGGGGAGCTGTTTTTT CSARDGRGGNTGELFF
TRBJ2-3 few TRBD2 TRBV20-1 TGCAGGCCCATAACCGGACTAGCGGAGACTAGCACAGATACGCAGTATTTT CRPITGLAETSTDTQYF
TRBJ1-4 NA NA TRBV7-2 TGTGCCAGCAGCAAGAAGCGGGGCTGGGTCGAAAAACTGTTTTTT CASSKKRGWVEKLFF
TRBJ1-2 many TRBD1 TRBV20-1 TGCAGTGCTACCGAGACAGGGGGAAGAGTAGGAGGCTACACCTTC CSATETGGRVGGYTF
TRBJ1-2 few TRBD1 TRBV28 TGTGCCAGCAGTTTTATTGACAGGGGTGATGGCTACACCTTC CASSFIDRGDGYTF
TRBJ2-5 NA NA TRBV9 TGTGCCAGCAGCGTAGCACACCACCAAGAGACCCAGTACTTC CASSVAHHQETQYF
TRBJ2-1 many TRBD2 TRBV7-9 TGTGCCAGCAGCTCTCCCGCCGCTAGCGGGGGATACAATGAGCAGTTCTTC CASSSPAASGGYNEQFF
TRBJ2-7 once NA TRBV4-2 TGTGCCGGCAGCCAACGCAGCAGGGTGGACGAGCAGTACTTC CAGSQRSRVDEQYF
TRBJ2-7 NA TRBD1 TRBV29-1 TGCAGCGTCAATCCTGGACAGGACGAGCAGTACTTC CSVNPGQDEQYF
TRBJ2-5 NA TRBD2 TRBV4-3 TGCGCCAGCAGCCAAGTTGGCGGTAGCGGGAGGCCGTACCAAGAGACCCAGTACTTC CASSQVGGSGRPYQETQYF
TRBJ2-6 NA NA TRBV6-2/TRBV6-3 TGTGCCAGCAGCCTGGGACGGGTTTCTGGGGCCAACGTCCTGACTTTC CASSLGRVSGANVLTF
TRBJ2-1 NA TRBD2 TRBV6-2/TRBV6-3 TGTGCCAGCAGCCCCGCGGGCGGGAGAGATGAGCAGTTCTTC CASSPAGGRDEQFF
TRBJ2-3 many NA TRBV7-2 TGTGCCAGCAGCTTAAGGGGCCCTCCGCCAGATACGCAGTATTTT CASSLRGPPPDTQYF
TRBJ2-1 few NA TRBV20-1 TGCAGTGCCCCAGGAGGGCCCCCCTACAATGAGCAGTTCTTC CSAPGGPPYNEQFF
TRBJ1-4 NA NA TRBV18 TGTGCCAGCTCACCGTTTCCAGCCCAAACTAATGAAAAACTGTTTTTT CASSPFPAQTNEKLFF